One and the same sample provided the 11 T cell receptor beta chains below, sequenced in a study of T-cell reconstitution after alpha-beta-depleted transplantation in children. As it was prepared, the TCRbeta library received unique molecular identifiers. MiXCR was run by TCRdb on the PCR reads, yielding one entry per CDR3 protein. Among about 980,000 distinct CDR3 sequences, roughly 29% were seen once, and the ten largest hold roughly 30%. The specimen comprised PBMCs, mostly from graft donor cells, sampled 360 days after TCRalphabeta/CD19-depleted stem cell transplant. The receptors stem from a boy in the first two years of life who had a stem cell transplant for SCID, so the T cells may come from the graft donor.

This clonotype was detected only a few times. V gene TRBV28 combines with J gene TRBJ2-7; the D gene is possibly TRBD1 (6 bases). CDR1 is MDHEN and CDR2 is SYDVKM in the germline V gene. This CDR3 contains 13 residues. With 4 bases removed from V and 0 bases from J, the gap between germline ends came to 7 bases. CDR3 region: CASSYRVSYEQYF. CDR3 sequence (DNA): TGTGCCAGCAGTTACAGGGTCTCCTACGAGCAGTACTTC. The full variable domain, completed using reference TRBV28 and TRBJ2-7, is DVKVTQSSRYLVKRTGEKVFLECVQDMDHENMFWYRQDPGLGLRLIYFSYDVKMKEKGDIPEGYSVSREKKERFSLILESASTNQTSMYLCASSYRVSYEQYFGPGTRLTVT.

The rearrangement uses TRBV20-1 and TRBJ1-3; D is uncertain. V dropped 2 bases and J dropped 2 bases, with 10 bases sitting between them. The CDR3 extends over 14 amino acids. Germline V gene data show CDR1 as DFQATT and CDR2 as SNEGSKA (reference sequence). CDR3 nucleotides: TGCAGTGCTAGAACTGAATCTGCTGGAAACACCATATATTTT. Translating gives CSARTESAGNTIYF.

The V gene is TRBV4-2, the J gene TRBJ1-2, with 11 positions matching TRBD1. This CDR3 region has 15 residues. V was clipped by 4 bases and J by 4 bases; unmatched bases: 5. Germline V gives CDR1 LGHNA, CDR2 YNFKEQ. The chain's CDR3 is CASSPPGTGGYGYTF. The CDR3 bases are TGTGCCAGCAGCCCCCCAGGGACAGGGGGCTATGGCTACACCTTC.

This clonotype was seen a few times. The chain combines TRBV11-2 with TRBJ1-2; D unclear. V shed 0 bases and J shed 4 bases, with 18 bases lying between them. CDR3 length: 17 amino acids. Germline-derived CDR1 and CDR2 are SGHAT and FQNNGV. CDR3 protein: CASSLDHEGPQIYGYTF. The CDR3 DNA is TGTGCCAGCAGCTTAGATCATGAGGGCCCCCAGATCTATGGCTACACCTTC.

The chain joins TRBV12-3 or TRBV12-4 to TRBJ2-1; 8 nucleotides agree with TRBD2. Unmatched junction bases numbered 11, after V lost 6 bases and J lost 4 bases. This CDR3 has 16 amino acids. Here the CDR3 DNA reads TGTGCCAGCAGCCCGGGGGGGACTCCTCCTTACAATGAGCAGTTCTTC. It is translated as CASSPGGTPPYNEQFF.

This chain uses TRBV6-1 with TRBJ1-6, with D perhaps matching TRBD1 (6 bases). CDR1 and CDR2 (germline): MNHNS, SASEGT. The V and J ends lost 6 bases and 4 bases respectively, with 16 bases between them. The CDR3 is made up of 16 amino acids. The CDR3 DNA reads as TGTGCCAGCAGGACGGGCTACAGGGATTATAATTCACCCCTCCACTTT. Protein product: CASRTGYRDYNSPLHF.

There are many counts of this clonotype. The chain combines TRBV5-1 with TRBJ2-5; tentative D call: TRBD2 (5 bases). Germline CDR1 is SGHRS and CDR2 is YFSETQ. Trimming stripped 1 base from V and 5 bases from J, with 12 bases between. The CDR3 extends over 14 amino acids. CDR3 nucleotides: TGCGCCAGCAGCTTGCCACAGCCGGGGGAGACCCAGTACTTC. Translating gives CASSLPQPGETQYF.

This chain links TRBV20-1 with TRBJ2-3, with D perhaps TRBD2 (7 bases). Trimming stripped 5 bases from V and 5 bases from J, with 17 bases between. Germline V gene sequence: CDR1 DFQATT, CDR2 SNEGSKA (reference sequence). CDR3 length: 14 amino acids. CDR3 loop: CSAPFGGPGDTQYF. CDR3 nucleotide sequence: TGCAGTGCTCCCTTCGGGGGGCCAGGAGATACGCAGTATTTT.

This clonotype was seen a few times. V usage is TRBV5-1 and J usage is TRBJ1-1; maybe TRBD1 (5 bases). Germline V gene sequence: CDR1 SGHRS, CDR2 YFSETQ. V was trimmed by 4 bases and J by 3 bases, leaving 13 bases between them. The CDR3 has 14 residues. CDR3 in DNA: TGCGCCAGCAGCGACGGGGGGTTCGACACTGAAGCTTTCTTT. Protein product: CASSDGGFDTEAFF.

This clonotype was seen ten or more times. This sequence joins TRBV6-5 and TRBJ1-1; tentative D call: TRBD1 (5 bases). V shed 7 bases and J shed 0 bases, with 15 bases lying between them. This CDR3 is built from 15 residues. Germline CDR1 is MNHEY and CDR2 is SVGAGI. CDR3 bases: TGTGCCAGCACAGGGACGGATGATATGAACACTGAAGCTTTCTTT. This sequence encodes CASTGTDDMNTEAFF.

This clonotype was counted ten times or more. The rearrangement uses TRBV7-8 and TRBJ2-3, with a tentative D call TRBD2 (5 bases). CDR1 and CDR2 from the germline V gene are SGHVS and FQNEAQ. This CDR3 is 12 amino acids long. V was trimmed by 5 bases and J by 14 bases, leaving 17 bases between them. CDR3 loop: CASSAGVGRMYF. The DNA for the CDR3 is TGTGCCAGCAGCGCGGGTGTCGGCCGTATGTATTTT.